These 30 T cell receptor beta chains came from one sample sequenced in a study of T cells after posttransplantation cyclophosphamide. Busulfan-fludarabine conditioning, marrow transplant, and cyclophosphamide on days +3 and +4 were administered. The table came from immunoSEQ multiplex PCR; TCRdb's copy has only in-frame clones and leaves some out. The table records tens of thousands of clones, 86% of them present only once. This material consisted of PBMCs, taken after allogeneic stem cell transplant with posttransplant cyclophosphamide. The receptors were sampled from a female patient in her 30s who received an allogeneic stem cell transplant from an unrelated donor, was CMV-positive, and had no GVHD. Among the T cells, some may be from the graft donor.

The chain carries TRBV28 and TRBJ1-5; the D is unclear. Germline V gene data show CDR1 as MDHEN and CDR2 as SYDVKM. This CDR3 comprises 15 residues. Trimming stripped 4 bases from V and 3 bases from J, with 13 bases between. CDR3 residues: CASSSPTLPNQPQHF. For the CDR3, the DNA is TGTGCCAGCAGTTCCCCAACTCTTCCCAATCAGCCCCAGCATTTT.

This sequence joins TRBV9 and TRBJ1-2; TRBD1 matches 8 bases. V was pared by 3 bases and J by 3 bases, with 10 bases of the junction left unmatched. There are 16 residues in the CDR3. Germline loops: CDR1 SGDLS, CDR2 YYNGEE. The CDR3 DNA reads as TGTGCCAGCAGCGGGGGACCTGACAGGGGCGACTATGGCTACACCTTC. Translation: CASSGGPDRGDYGYTF.

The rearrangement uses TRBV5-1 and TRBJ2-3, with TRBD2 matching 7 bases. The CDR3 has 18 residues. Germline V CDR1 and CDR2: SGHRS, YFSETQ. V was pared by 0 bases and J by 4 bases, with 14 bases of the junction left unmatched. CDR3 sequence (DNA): TGCGCCAGCAGCTTGGCTGTCGGACTAGTGTGGGATCCAGATACGCAGTATTTT. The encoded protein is CASSLAVGLVWDPDTQYF.

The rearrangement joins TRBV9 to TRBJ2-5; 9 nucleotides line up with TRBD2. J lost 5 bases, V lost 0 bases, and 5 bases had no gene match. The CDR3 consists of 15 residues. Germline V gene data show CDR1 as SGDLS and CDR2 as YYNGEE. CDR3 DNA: TGTGCCAGCAGCGTAGGGCGGGGGGGCAGTGAGACCCAGTACTTC. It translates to CASSVGRGGSETQYF. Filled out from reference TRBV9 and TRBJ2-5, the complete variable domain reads DSGVTQTPKHLITATGQRVTLRCSPRSGDLSVYWYQQSLDQGLQFLIQYYNGEERAKGNILERFSAQQFPDLHSELNLSSLELGDSALYFCASSVGRGGSETQYFGPGTRLLVL.

The DNA for the CDR3 is TGTGCCAGCAGCTTAGGCGCGGGTAGCACAGATACGCAGTATTTT. Translating it yields CASSLGAGSTDTQYF. This chain links TRBV5-6 with TRBJ2-3; possibly TRBD2 for D (5 bases). CDR1 is SGHDT and CDR2 is YYEEEE in the germline V gene. The CDR3 sequence is 15 residues long. V was cut by 2 bases and J by 0 bases, with 10 bases left in between.

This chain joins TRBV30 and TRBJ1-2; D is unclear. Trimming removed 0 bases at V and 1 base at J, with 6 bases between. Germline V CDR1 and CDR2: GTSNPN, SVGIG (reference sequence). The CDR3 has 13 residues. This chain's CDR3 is CAWSVVRNYGYTF. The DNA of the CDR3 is TGTGCCTGGAGTGTGGTGCGTAACTATGGCTACACCTTC.

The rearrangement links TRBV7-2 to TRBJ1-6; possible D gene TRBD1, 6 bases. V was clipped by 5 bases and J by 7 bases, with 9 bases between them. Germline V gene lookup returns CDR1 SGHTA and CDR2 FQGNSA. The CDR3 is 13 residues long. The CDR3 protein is CASSRDTNSPLHF. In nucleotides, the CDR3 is TGTGCCAGCAGCAGGGACACGAATTCACCCCTCCACTTT.

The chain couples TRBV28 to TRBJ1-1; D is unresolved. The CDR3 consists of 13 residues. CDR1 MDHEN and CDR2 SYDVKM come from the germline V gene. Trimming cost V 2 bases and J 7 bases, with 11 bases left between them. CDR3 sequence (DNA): TGTGCCAGCAGTTTACTGAGGACTCATGAAGCTTTCTTT. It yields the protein CASSLLRTHEAFF.

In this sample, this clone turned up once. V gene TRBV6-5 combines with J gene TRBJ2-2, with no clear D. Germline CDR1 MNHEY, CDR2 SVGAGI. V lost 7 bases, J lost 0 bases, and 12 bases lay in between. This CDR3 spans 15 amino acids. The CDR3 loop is CASTSVAANTGELFF. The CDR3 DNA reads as TGTGCCAGCACCTCCGTGGCAGCGAACACCGGGGAGCTGTTTTTT.

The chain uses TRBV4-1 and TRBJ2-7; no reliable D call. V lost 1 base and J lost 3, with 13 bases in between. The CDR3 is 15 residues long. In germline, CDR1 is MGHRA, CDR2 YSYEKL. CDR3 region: CASSQVRDMDYEQYF. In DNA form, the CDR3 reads TGCGCCAGCAGCCAAGTACGAGACATGGACTACGAGCAGTACTTC.

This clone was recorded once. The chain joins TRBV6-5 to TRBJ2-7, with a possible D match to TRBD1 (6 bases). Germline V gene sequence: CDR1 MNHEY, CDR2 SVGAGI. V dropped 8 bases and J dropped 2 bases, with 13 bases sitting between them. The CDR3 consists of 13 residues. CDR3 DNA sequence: TGTGCCAGCGGCAGGGGCCAAACCTACGAGCAGTACTTC. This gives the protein CASGRGQTYEQYF.

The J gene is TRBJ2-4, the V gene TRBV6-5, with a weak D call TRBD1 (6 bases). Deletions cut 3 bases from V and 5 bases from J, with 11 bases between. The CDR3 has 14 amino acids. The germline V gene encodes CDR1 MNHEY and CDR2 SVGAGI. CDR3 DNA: TGTGCCAGCAGTTATTCCAGGGGTCAAAACATTCAGTACTTC. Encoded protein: CASSYSRGQNIQYF.

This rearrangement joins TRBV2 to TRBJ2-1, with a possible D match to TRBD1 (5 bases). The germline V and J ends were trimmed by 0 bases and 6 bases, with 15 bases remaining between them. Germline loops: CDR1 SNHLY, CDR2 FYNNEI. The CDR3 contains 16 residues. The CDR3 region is CASSEARAGPINEQFF. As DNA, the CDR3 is TGTGCCAGCAGTGAAGCCCGGGCAGGGCCCATCAATGAGCAGTTCTTC. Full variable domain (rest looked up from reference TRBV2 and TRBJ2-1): EPEVTQTPSHQVTQMGQEVILRCVPISNHLYFYWYRQILGQKVEFLVSFYNNEISEKSEIFDDQFSVERPDGSNFTLKIRSTKLEDSAMYFCASSEARAGPINEQFFGPGTRLTVL.

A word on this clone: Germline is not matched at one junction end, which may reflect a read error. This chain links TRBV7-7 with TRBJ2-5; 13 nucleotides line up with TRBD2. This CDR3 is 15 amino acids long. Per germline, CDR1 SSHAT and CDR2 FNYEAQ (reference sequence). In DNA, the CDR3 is TGTGCTAGCAGCTCCGGGACTAGCGGGGTAGAGACCCAGTACTTC. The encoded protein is CASSSGTSGVETQYF.

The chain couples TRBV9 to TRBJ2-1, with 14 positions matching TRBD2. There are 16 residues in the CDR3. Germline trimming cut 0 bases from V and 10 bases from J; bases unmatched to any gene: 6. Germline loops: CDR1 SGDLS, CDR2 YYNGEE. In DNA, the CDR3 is TGTGCCAGCAGCGTAGGGACTAGCGGGGGGCCGTGGGAGCAGTTCTTC. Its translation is CASSVGTSGGPWEQFF.

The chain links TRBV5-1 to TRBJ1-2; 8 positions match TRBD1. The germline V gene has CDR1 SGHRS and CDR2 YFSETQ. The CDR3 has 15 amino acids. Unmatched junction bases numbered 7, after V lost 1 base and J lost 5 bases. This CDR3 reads CASSLPRTGKYGYTF. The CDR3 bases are TGCGCCAGCAGCTTGCCTCGGACAGGGAAGTATGGCTACACCTTC.

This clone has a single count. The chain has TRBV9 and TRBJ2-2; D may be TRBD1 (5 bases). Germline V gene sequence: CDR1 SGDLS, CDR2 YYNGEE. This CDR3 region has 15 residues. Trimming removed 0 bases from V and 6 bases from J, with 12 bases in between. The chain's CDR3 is CASSVEAGLSGELFF. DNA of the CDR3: TGTGCCAGCAGCGTAGAGGCAGGGCTATCCGGGGAGCTGTTTTTT.

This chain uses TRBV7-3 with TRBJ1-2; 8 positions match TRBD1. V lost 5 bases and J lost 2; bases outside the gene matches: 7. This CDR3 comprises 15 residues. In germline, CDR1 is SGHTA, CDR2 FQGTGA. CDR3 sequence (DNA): TGTGCCAGCAGCCAGGGACAGGCTAGGAACTATGGCTACACCTTC. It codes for CASSQGQARNYGYTF.

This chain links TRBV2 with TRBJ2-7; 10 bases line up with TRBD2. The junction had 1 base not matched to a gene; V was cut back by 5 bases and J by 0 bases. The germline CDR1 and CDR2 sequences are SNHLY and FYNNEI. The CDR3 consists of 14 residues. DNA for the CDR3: TGTGCCAGCAGTTTAGCGGGGGGCTCCTACGAGCAGTACTTC. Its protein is CASSLAGGSYEQYF. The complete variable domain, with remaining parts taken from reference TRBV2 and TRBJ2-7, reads EPEVTQTPSHQVTQMGQEVILRCVPISNHLYFYWYRQILGQKVEFLVSFYNNEISEKSEIFDDQFSVERPDGSNFTLKIRSTKLEDSAMYFCASSLAGGSYEQYFGPGTRLTVT.

The CDR3 loop reads CAISNMASGGPSSYNEQFF. The CDR3, as DNA: TGTGCCATCAGTAATATGGCTAGCGGGGGGCCAAGCTCCTACAATGAGCAGTTCTTC. The rearrangement joins TRBV10-3 to TRBJ2-1, with 11 nucleotides matching TRBD2. Germline trimming cut 5 bases from V and 0 bases from J; bases unmatched to any gene: 12. Germline CDR1 reads ENHRY; CDR2 reads SYGVKD. The CDR3 extends over 19 amino acids.

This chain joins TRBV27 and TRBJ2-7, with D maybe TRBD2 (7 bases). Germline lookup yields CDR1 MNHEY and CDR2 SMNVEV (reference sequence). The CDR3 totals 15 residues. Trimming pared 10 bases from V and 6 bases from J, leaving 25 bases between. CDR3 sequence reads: CATCDGGGLLREQYF. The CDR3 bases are TGTGCCACCTGTGATGGCGGGGGCCTCCTACGCGAGCAGTACTTC.

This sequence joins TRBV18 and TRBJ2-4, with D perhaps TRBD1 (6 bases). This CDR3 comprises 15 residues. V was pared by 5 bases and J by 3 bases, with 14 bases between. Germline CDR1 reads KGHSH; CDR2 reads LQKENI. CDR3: CASSATGLDKNIQYF. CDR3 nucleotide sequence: TGTGCCAGCTCAGCAACAGGGTTGGACAAAAACATTCAGTACTTC.

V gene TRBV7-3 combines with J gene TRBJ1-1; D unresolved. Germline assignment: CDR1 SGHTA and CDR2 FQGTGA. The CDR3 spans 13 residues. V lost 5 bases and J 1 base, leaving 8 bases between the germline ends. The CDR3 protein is CASSPTKNTEAFF. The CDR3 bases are TGTGCCAGCAGCCCTACTAAGAACACTGAAGCTTTCTTT.

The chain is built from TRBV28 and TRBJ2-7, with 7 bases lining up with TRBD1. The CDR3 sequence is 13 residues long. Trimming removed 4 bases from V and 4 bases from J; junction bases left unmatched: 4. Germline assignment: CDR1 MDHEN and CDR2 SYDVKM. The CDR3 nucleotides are TGTGCCAGCAGTTCACAGGGGTTGTACGAGCAGTACTTC. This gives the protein CASSSQGLYEQYF.

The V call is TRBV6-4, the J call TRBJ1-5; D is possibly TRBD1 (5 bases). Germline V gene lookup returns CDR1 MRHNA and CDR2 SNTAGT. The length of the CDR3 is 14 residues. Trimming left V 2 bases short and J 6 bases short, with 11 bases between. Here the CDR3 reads CASSDPGGGQPQHF. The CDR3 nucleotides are TGTGCCAGCAGTGACCCGGGGGGGGGTCAGCCCCAGCATTTT.

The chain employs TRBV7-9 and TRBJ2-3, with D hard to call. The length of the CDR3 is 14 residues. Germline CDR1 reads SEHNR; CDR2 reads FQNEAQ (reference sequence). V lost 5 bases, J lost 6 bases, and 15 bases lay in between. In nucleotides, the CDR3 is TGTGCCAGCAGCCCCTCTAACGGGTTGGATACGCAGTATTTT. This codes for CASSPSNGLDTQYF.

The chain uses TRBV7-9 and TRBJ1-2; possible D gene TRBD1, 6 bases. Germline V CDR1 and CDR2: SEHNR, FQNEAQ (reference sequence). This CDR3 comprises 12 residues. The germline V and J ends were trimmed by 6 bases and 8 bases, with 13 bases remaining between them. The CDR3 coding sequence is TGTGCCAGCAGTACCGGGACAAGGGGCTACACCTTC. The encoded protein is CASSTGTRGYTF.

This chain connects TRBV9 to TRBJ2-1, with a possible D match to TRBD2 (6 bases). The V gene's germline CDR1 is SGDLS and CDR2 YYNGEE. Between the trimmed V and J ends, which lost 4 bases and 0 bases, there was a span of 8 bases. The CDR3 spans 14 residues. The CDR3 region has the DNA TGTGCCAGCAGCAGTAGCGGCTCCTACAATGAGCAGTTCTTC. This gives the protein CASSSSGSYNEQFF.

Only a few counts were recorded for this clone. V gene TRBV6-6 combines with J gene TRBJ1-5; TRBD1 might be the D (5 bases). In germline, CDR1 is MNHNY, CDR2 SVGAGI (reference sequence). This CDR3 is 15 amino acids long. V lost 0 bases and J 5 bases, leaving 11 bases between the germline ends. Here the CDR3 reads CASSYSVRGHQPQHF. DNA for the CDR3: TGTGCCAGCAGTTACTCAGTAAGGGGCCATCAGCCCCAGCATTTT.

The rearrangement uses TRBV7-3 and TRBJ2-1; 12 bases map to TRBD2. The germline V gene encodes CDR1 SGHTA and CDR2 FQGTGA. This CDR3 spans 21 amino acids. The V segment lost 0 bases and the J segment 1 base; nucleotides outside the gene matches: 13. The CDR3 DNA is TGTGCCAGCAGCTTAACGTGGGCTAGCGGGGGGGCCGTGGGGTCCTACAATGAGCAGTTCTTC. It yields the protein CASSLTWASGGAVGSYNEQFF.